One and the same sample provided the 27 T cell receptor beta chains below, sequenced in a study of T cells in Graves' hyperthyroidism and ophthalmopathy (dated by TCRdb to the late 2010s). Library construction relied on multiplex PCR. Data came from an Illumina HiSeq 2000. The TCR beta CDR3 regions were amplified from the RNA transcripts. The first round of RT-PCR for the TCR CDR3 was performed with the HTBI primer set and the Qiagen OneStep RT-PCR kit. In TCRdb, the public reads were trimmed at Q25 with fastp and aligned with MiXCR, with productive beta chains retained. Duplicate CDR3 protein sequences are folded into a single record with the most common DNA and genes. The sample table contains about 520,000 distinct CDR3 sequences; only one count was recorded for around 21% of them. The top ten hold less than 30% of the sample. The sequencing sample was made of blood. Every receptor here comes from a young man with Graves' hyperthyroidism.

J is TRBJ2-2 and V is TRBV12-3 or TRBV12-4, with D tentatively TRBD2 (5 bases). CDR3 length equals 16 residues. V shed 2 bases and J shed 9 bases, with 19 bases lying between them. This chain's CDR3 is CASSLPQAATHRELFF. Here the CDR3 DNA reads TGTGCCAGCAGTTTACCCCAAGCGGCTACCCACCGGGAGCTGTTTTTT.

This rearrangement joins TRBV12-3 or TRBV12-4 to TRBJ2-7; 11 nucleotides line up with TRBD2. Trimming took 4 bases from V and 0 from J; bases not matched to a gene: 8. CDR3 length equals 17 residues. CDR3 protein: CASSWEGLADSSYEQYF. The DNA for the CDR3 is TGTGCCAGCAGTTGGGAGGGACTAGCGGATAGCTCCTACGAGCAGTACTTC.

J is TRBJ1-2 and V is TRBV19; D call uncertain. The CDR3 sequence is 15 residues long. Germline V gene sequence: CDR1 LNHDA, CDR2 SQIVND (reference sequence). Between the trimmed V and J ends, which lost 0 bases and 1 base, there was a span of 9 bases. The CDR3 loop reads CASSIERRVNYGYTF. The CDR3 coding sequence is TGTGCCAGTAGTATAGAGAGACGGGTTAACTATGGCTACACCTTC.

This clonotype was observed many times. This rearrangement joins TRBV28 to TRBJ2-5; D possibly corresponds to TRBD2 (7 bases). Trimming pared 3 bases from V and 4 bases from J, leaving 9 bases between. CDR1 is MDHEN and CDR2 is SYDVKM in the germline V gene. The CDR3 runs 13 residues. The CDR3 DNA follows: TGTGCCAGCAGTTTCGGGGGGCCAGAGACCCAGTACTTC. Encoded protein: CASSFGGPETQYF.

The chain uses TRBV30 and TRBJ1-5; 7 positions match TRBD1. Trimming removed 4 bases from V and 5 bases from J; junction bases left unmatched: 8. This CDR3 has 14 amino acids. Germline CDR1 reads GTSNPN; CDR2 reads SVGIG (reference sequence). This chain's CDR3 is CAWTAGTAHQPQHF. The CDR3 nucleotides read TGTGCCTGGACCGCCGGGACAGCCCATCAGCCCCAGCATTTT. The variable domain in full, completed from reference TRBV30 and TRBJ1-5, reads SQTIHQWPATLVQPVGSPLSLECTVEGTSNPNLYWYRQAAGRGLQLLFYSVGIGQISSEVPQNLSASRPQDRQFILSSKKLLLSDSGFYLCAWTAGTAHQPQHFGDGTRLSIL.

This clonotype was counted once. The chain combines TRBV12-5 with TRBJ2-7; the match to TRBD1 covers 9 bases. Germline V gene lookup returns CDR1 LGHNT and CDR2 FRNRAP. The CDR3 has 17 amino acids. The V gene end was trimmed by 1 base and the J gene end by 5 bases; junction bases not matched to a gene: 12. CDR3 residues: CASGLANFRDRAHEQYF. The CDR3 nucleotides read TGTGCTAGTGGTTTGGCCAACTTCCGGGACAGGGCCCACGAGCAGTACTTC.

This clonotype was found many times. The chain couples TRBV28 to TRBJ2-7; D may be TRBD1 (6 bases). The CDR3 consists of 14 residues. V gave up 2 bases and J gave up 2 bases, with 10 bases separating them. CDR1 and CDR2 (germline): MDHEN, SYDVKM. The CDR3 spells CASSLAGQPYEQYF. Written as DNA, the CDR3 is TGTGCCAGCAGTTTAGCCGGACAGCCCTACGAGCAGTACTTC.

This clonotype was observed a few times. The rearrangement uses TRBV7-9 and TRBJ1-1, with D possibly matching TRBD1 (5 bases). V was pared by 7 bases and J by 1 base, with 13 bases between. The germline gives CDR1 SEHNR, CDR2 FQNEAQ (reference sequence). This CDR3 is built from 14 residues. The CDR3 region has the DNA TGTGCCAGCAACCGGGGGGTCGCGAACACTGAAGCTTTCTTT. Translated, it gives CASNRGVANTEAFF. Combining the CDR3 with reference TRBV7-9 and TRBJ1-1 gives the whole variable domain DTGVSQNPRHKITKRGQNVTFRCDPISEHNRLYWYRQTLGQGPEFLTYFQNEAQLEKSRLLSDRFSAERPKGSFSTLEIQRTEQGDSAMYLCASNRGVANTEAFFGQGTRLTVV.

This clonotype was observed many times. The chain combines TRBV28 with TRBJ1-6; 9 bases line up with TRBD1. Looked up from germline, CDR1 is MDHEN and CDR2 is SYDVKM. Germline trimming cut 5 bases from V and 5 bases from J; bases unmatched to any gene: 10. This CDR3 spans 17 amino acids. The DNA of the CDR3 is TGTGCCAGCAGTCTGATCAAACGGACAGGGGATAATTCACCCCTCCACTTT. It yields the protein CASSLIKRTGDNSPLHF.

This clonotype appeared a few times. The chain recombines TRBV2 with TRBJ1-5; 8 bases align to TRBD1. CDR1 is SNHLY and CDR2 is FYNNEI in the germline V gene. The V and J ends lost 6 bases and 7 bases, in that order; junction bases with no gene match: 11. There are 15 residues in the CDR3. CDR3 DNA: TGTGCCAGCAGCCAGACAGGGGATCGGTCGCAGCCCCAGCATTTT. This sequence encodes CASSQTGDRSQPQHF. The full variable domain, completed using reference TRBV2 and TRBJ1-5, is EPEVTQTPSHQVTQMGQEVILRCVPISNHLYFYWYRQILGQKVEFLVSFYNNEISEKSEIFDDQFSVERPDGSNFTLKIRSTKLEDSAMYFCASSQTGDRSQPQHFGDGTRLSIL.

Remarks on this clonotype: This may arise from a read error, as a much more abundant clone is one base away. The J gene is TRBJ2-5, the V gene TRBV5-1, with 10 bases aligning to TRBD1. The CDR3 runs to 16 residues. Looked up from germline, CDR1 is SGHRS and CDR2 is YFSETQ. With 1 base clipped from V and 3 bases from J, the junction kept 6 bases outside the gene matches. The CDR3 loop is CASSLNPGTGEETQYF. Written as DNA, the CDR3 is TGCGCCAGCAGCTTGAATCCCGGGACAGGGGAAGAGACCCAGTACTTC.

This clonotype was observed at least ten times. The V and J genes are TRBV27 and TRBJ2-7, with D maybe TRBD1 (6 bases). Germline V CDR1 and CDR2: MNHEY, SMNVEV (reference sequence). The CDR3 sequence is 12 residues long. The ends were cut back, 6 bases at V and 5 bases at J, with 11 bases in the middle. The CDR3: CASRTGWDEQYF. For the CDR3, the DNA is TGTGCCAGCAGAACAGGGTGGGACGAGCAGTACTTC.

There are many counts of this clonotype. The CDR3 spells CACWGGQETQYF. Here the CDR3 DNA reads TGTGCCTGCTGGGGGGGGCAAGAGACCCAGTACTTC. The rearrangement uses TRBV2 and TRBJ2-5; 7 bases match TRBD2. V was pared by 11 bases and J by 2 bases, with 5 bases of the junction left unmatched. Germline-derived CDR1 and CDR2 are SNHLY and FYNNEI. This CDR3 region has 12 residues.

V is TRBV5-6 and J is TRBJ2-7; D possibly uses TRBD1 or TRBD2 (5 bases each). The V end lost 8 bases, the J end lost 2 bases, and 17 bases lay between the germline ends. CDR3 length: 14 residues. The germline gives CDR1 SGHDT, CDR2 YYEEEE. The CDR3 loop reads CASNYGAETYEQYF. As DNA, the CDR3 is TGTGCCAGTAACTACGGGGCGGAGACCTACGAGCAGTACTTC.

The rearrangement joins TRBV29-1 to TRBJ1-1; perhaps TRBD1 as D (5 bases). The germline V and J ends were trimmed by 6 bases and 4 bases, with 15 bases remaining between them. The CDR3 is made up of 13 amino acids. CDR1 SQVTM and CDR2 ANQGSEA come from the germline V gene. CDR3 bases: TGCAGCGTCGGCGTGGGGGGAGGCACTGAAGCTTTCTTT. Encoded protein: CSVGVGGGTEAFF. The entire variable domain, with the rest obtained from reference TRBV29-1 and TRBJ1-1, is as follows: SAVISQKPSRDICQRGTSLTIQCQVDSQVTMMFWYRQQPGQSLTLIATANQGSEATYESGFVIDKFPISRPNLTFSTLTVSNMSPEDSSIYLCSVGVGGGTEAFFGQGTRLTVV.

There are many counts of this clonotype. This chain joins TRBV27 and TRBJ1-2; TRBD1 matches 7 bases. Trimming took 5 bases from V and 4 from J; bases not matched to a gene: 13. CDR3 length: 16 amino acids. Germline CDR1 MNHEY, CDR2 SMNVEV (reference sequence). The CDR3 reads CASSLQQGPTFYGYTF. Here the CDR3 DNA reads TGTGCCAGCAGTCTCCAACAGGGGCCGACTTTCTATGGCTACACCTTC.

The rearrangement uses TRBV12-3 or TRBV12-4 and TRBJ1-1, with D uncertain. The CDR3 is 15 residues long. V was pared by 5 bases and J by 4 bases, with 17 bases between. The chain's CDR3 is CASSPSPGSGTEAFF. The CDR3 coding sequence is TGTGCCAGCAGTCCGAGTCCGGGGTCGGGCACTGAAGCTTTCTTT.

This clonotype showed up just once. This sequence joins TRBV28 and TRBJ2-5; the D gene is possibly TRBD2 (6 bases). Trimming left V 5 bases short and J 4 bases short, with 23 bases between. Germline V gene lookup returns CDR1 MDHEN and CDR2 SYDVKM. CDR3 length: 17 residues. This chain's CDR3 is CASSPSWGETSRETQYF. The CDR3 DNA is TGTGCCAGCAGTCCCTCCTGGGGGGAGACGTCGAGAGAGACCCAGTACTTC. The variable domain in full, with the rest retrieved from reference TRBV28 and TRBJ2-5, is DVKVTQSSRYLVKRTGEKVFLECVQDMDHENMFWYRQDPGLGLRLIYFSYDVKMKEKGDIPEGYSVSREKKERFSLILESASTNQTSMYLCASSPSWGETSRETQYFGPGTRLLVL.

This rearrangement joins TRBV12-3 or TRBV12-4 to TRBJ2-2; D may match TRBD1 or TRBD2 (7 bases each). CDR3 length: 16 amino acids. With 6 bases removed from V and 4 bases from J, the gap between germline ends came to 18 bases. For the CDR3, the DNA is TGTGCCAGCAGCCTTAGGGAGGGGGCCGGCACCGGGGAGCTGTTTTTT. Its translation is CASSLREGAGTGELFF.

The rearrangement links TRBV2 to TRBJ1-3; a possible D gene is TRBD1 (5 bases). The germline V and J ends were trimmed by 4 bases and 4 bases, with 14 bases remaining between them. CDR1 is SNHLY, CDR2 FYNNEI, per germline. CDR3 length equals 15 residues. The CDR3 nucleotides read TGTGCCAGCAGTGTTTACGGGACCGGAGGAAACACCATATATTTT. Translated, it gives CASSVYGTGGNTIYF. The variable domain in full, completed from reference TRBV2 and TRBJ1-3, reads EPEVTQTPSHQVTQMGQEVILRCVPISNHLYFYWYRQILGQKVEFLVSFYNNEISEKSEIFDDQFSVERPDGSNFTLKIRSTKLEDSAMYFCASSVYGTGGNTIYFGEGSWLTVV.

This clonotype was detected many times. The chain carries TRBV6-5 and TRBJ1-1; 12 bases line up with TRBD1. Losses at the gene ends were 11 bases for V and 5 bases for J; bases not matched to a gene: 6. The CDR3 has 13 residues. The germline V gene has CDR1 MNHEY and CDR2 SVGAGI. The CDR3 here is CAGGQGAGTEAFF. The CDR3 bases are TGTGCCGGGGGACAGGGGGCCGGGACTGAAGCTTTCTTT.

The table lists this clonotype with a few counts. A much larger clone lies a single base off, so this may be a read error. This chain uses TRBV13 with TRBJ2-7, with D unclear. This CDR3 comprises 13 residues. Germline V lookup: CDR1 PRHDT, CDR2 FYEKMQ (reference sequence). The CDR3 nucleotides read TGTGCCAGCAGCCGCGCCTTCTCCTACGAGCCGTACTTC. Encoded protein: CASSRAFSYEPYF.

A remark on this clonotype: A read error may be the cause here, since a much bigger clone is one base away. This rearrangement joins TRBV28 to TRBJ2-5; weak D call: TRBD2 (5 bases). Germline V gene data show CDR1 as MDHEN and CDR2 as SYDVKM. This CDR3 spans 15 amino acids. The CDR3 protein is CASSLSSSLQETQDF. The CDR3 nucleotides are TGTGCCAGCAGTTTATCTAGCTCCCTCCAAGAGACCCAGGACTTC.

The table lists this clonotype with many counts. This chain joins TRBV6-2 or TRBV6-3 and TRBJ2-2, with D perhaps TRBD1 (6 bases). CDR1 is MNHEY, CDR2 SVGEGT, per germline. Trimming shortened V by 6 bases and J by 5 bases, and 10 bases separated the two germline ends. The CDR3 has 13 residues. CDR3 in DNA: TGTGCCAGCAGCAGACAGGTGACCGGGGAGCTGTTTTTT. It is translated as CASSRQVTGELFF.

There are many counts of this clonotype. J is TRBJ2-5 and V is TRBV7-9; D could derive from TRBD1 or TRBD2 (5 bases each). Germline V gene lookup returns CDR1 SEHNR and CDR2 FQNEAQ (reference sequence). Trimming removed 3 bases at V and 4 bases at J, with 15 bases between. There are 15 residues in the CDR3. This CDR3 is CASSFGTPGGETQYF. CDR3 nucleotide sequence: TGTGCCAGCAGCTTCGGGACCCCTGGGGGAGAGACCCAGTACTTC.

This clonotype was observed at least ten times. The chain has TRBV30 and TRBJ2-7; 7 bases map to TRBD1. V shed 5 bases, J shed 2 bases, and the junction held 3 bases outside the gene matches. Germline CDR1 and CDR2: GTSNPN and SVGIG (reference sequence). CDR3 size: 12 residues. CDR3 protein: CAWETGTYEQYF. The DNA for the CDR3 is TGTGCCTGGGAGACAGGGACCTACGAGCAGTACTTC.

This clonotype has at least ten counts. The chain combines TRBV20-1 with TRBJ2-7; 12 bases match TRBD2. The germline V gene has CDR1 DFQATT and CDR2 SNEGSKA (reference sequence). The V and J ends lost 0 bases and 0 bases, in that order; junction bases with no gene match: 12. The length of the CDR3 is 19 residues. CDR3 nucleotides: TGCAGTGCTAGAGAAAGAGGGCTAGCGGGAGGGCCAAGCTCCTACGAGCAGTACTTC. It codes for CSARERGLAGGPSSYEQYF.